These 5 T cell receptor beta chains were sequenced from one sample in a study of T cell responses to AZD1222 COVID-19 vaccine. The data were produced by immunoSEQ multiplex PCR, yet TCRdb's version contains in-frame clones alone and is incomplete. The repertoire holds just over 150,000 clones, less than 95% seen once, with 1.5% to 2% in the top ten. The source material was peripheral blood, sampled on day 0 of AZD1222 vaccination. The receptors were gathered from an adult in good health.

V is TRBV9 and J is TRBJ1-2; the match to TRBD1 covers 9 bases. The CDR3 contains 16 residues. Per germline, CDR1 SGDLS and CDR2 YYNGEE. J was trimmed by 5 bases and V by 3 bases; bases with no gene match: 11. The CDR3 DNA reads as TGTGCCAGCAGCGCACCCCGGGACAGGGTCGGGTATGGCTACACCTTC. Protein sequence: CASSAPRDRVGYGYTF.

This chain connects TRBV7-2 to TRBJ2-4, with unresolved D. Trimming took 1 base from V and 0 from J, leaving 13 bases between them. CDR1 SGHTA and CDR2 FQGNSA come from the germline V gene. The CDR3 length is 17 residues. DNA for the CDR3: TGTGCCAGCAGCTTAGAACCGCCCTACCGAGCCAAAAACATTCAGTACTTC. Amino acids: CASSLEPPYRAKNIQYF.

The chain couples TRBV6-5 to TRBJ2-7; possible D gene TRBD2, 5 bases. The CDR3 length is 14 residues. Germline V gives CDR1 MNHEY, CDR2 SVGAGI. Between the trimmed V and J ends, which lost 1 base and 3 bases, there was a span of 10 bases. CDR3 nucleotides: TGTGCCAGCAGTTACTACGGGGAAAACTACGAGCAGTACTTC. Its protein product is CASSYYGENYEQYF.

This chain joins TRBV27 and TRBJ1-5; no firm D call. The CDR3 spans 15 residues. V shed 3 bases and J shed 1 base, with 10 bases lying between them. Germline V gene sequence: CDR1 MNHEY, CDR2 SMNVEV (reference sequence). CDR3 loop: CASSFVFGSNQPQHF. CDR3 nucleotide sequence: TGTGCCAGCAGTTTCGTTTTCGGCAGCAATCAGCCCCAGCATTTT.

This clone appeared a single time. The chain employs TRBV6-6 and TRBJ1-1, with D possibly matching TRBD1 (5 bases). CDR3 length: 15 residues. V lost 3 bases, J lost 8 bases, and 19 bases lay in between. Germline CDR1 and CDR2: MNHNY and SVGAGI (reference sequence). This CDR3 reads CASSYSDLPKGEAFF. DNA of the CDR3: TGTGCCAGCAGTTATTCGGATCTCCCAAAGGGGGAAGCTTTCTTT.